Following are 18 T cell receptor beta chains from one sample sequenced in a study of sequential checkpoint blockade in melanoma. TCRdb's table, derived via immunoSEQ multiplex PCR, lists solely in-frame clones and lacks some. The top ten hold just over 50% of the sample, which has about 20,000 clones, roughly 80% seen once. Specified treatment: randomized to nivolumab then ipilimumab (arm A) or the reverse (arm B). The material sequenced was CD8+ T cells sorted from blood (inferred from file names), taken from a patient given nivolumab and ipilimumab in sequence. The receptors originated from a human donor with melanoma.

This clone has more than one count but fewer than ten. The rearrangement links TRBV5-1 to TRBJ1-1; 8 bases fit TRBD1. CDR1 is SGHRS, CDR2 YFSETQ, per germline. The CDR3 totals 17 residues. V lost 3 bases to trimming and J lost 2 bases; unmatched junction nucleotides: 12. The CDR3 nucleotides are TGCGCCAGCAGCTCCAACGCGGACAGGGCGGTAAACACTGAAGCTTTCTTT. Amino acid sequence: CASSSNADRAVNTEAFF.

The V call is TRBV7-6, the J call TRBJ2-7, with a weak D call TRBD1 (6 bases). Germline V gene lookup returns CDR1 SGHVS and CDR2 FNYEAQ. The CDR3 totals 15 residues. V dropped 4 bases and J dropped 5 bases, with 18 bases sitting between them. The CDR3 DNA reads as TGTGCCAGCAGCTGGGCAGGGGCCGGACGAGACGAGCAGTACTTC. Its translation: CASSWAGAGRDEQYF.

This sequence joins TRBV7-2 and TRBJ2-7; D perhaps matches TRBD1 (5 bases). Germline CDR1 reads SGHTA; CDR2 reads FQGNSA. The V and J ends lost 3 bases and 1 base respectively, with 13 bases between them. The CDR3 loop spans 15 amino acids. The CDR3 DNA sequence: TGTGCCAGCAGCTTGGCTAGTGGGGCTTCCTACGAGCAGTACTTC. It specifies CASSLASGASYEQYF.

The chain recombines TRBV5-1 with TRBJ2-7; TRBD2 matches at 9 bases. The CDR3 totals 16 residues. With V trimmed by 5 bases and J by 2 bases, 11 bases remained unmatched. Germline V gene lookup returns CDR1 SGHRS and CDR2 YFSETQ. The CDR3 coding sequence is TGCGCCAGCAGACTCCGACCGAGCGGGGGGCCCTACGAGCAGTACTTC. Protein sequence: CASRLRPSGGPYEQYF.

This rearrangement joins TRBV7-2 to TRBJ1-1; D remains unclear. The CDR3 runs 15 residues. V was cut by 4 bases and J by 4 bases, with 16 bases left in between. Looked up from germline, CDR1 is SGHTA and CDR2 is FQGNSA. In DNA form, the CDR3 reads TGTGCCAGCAGCTCAACGTGGAGAGGGCCCACTGAAGCTTTCTTT. As protein: CASSSTWRGPTEAFF.

This rearrangement joins TRBV7-9 to TRBJ1-2; D gene ambiguous. CDR3 length: 13 amino acids. V shed 5 bases and J shed 8 bases, with 15 bases lying between them. Per the germline V gene, CDR1 is SEHNR and CDR2 is FQNEAQ (reference sequence). CDR3 in DNA: TGTGCCAGCAGCACCACCTTGACGCGGGGCTACACCTTC. Encoded protein: CASSTTLTRGYTF.

This chain links TRBV4-3 with TRBJ2-7; tentative D call: TRBD2 (6 bases). V lost 3 bases and J 4 bases, leaving 16 bases between the germline ends. The germline gives CDR1 LGHNA, CDR2 YSLEER. The CDR3 contains 15 residues. DNA for the CDR3: TGCGCCAGCAGCCAGGCCATCGGGGGTACTTACGAGCAGTACTTC. This sequence encodes CASSQAIGGTYEQYF.

CDR3 region: CASSVGQGRYEQYF. The CDR3 nucleotides are TGTGCCAGCAGTGTGGGACAGGGAAGATACGAGCAGTACTTC. This sequence joins TRBV25-1 and TRBJ2-7, with TRBD1 matching 9 bases. The germline V gene encodes CDR1 MGHDK and CDR2 SYGVNS. The trim removed 4 bases at V and 4 bases at J, leaving 5 bases unmatched. This CDR3 is 14 amino acids long.

The chain uses TRBV6-5 and TRBJ2-1; the match to TRBD2 covers 11 bases. J was trimmed by 3 bases and V by 2 bases; bases with no gene match: 3. Germline CDR1 MNHEY, CDR2 SVGAGI. The CDR3 has 16 amino acids. The CDR3 DNA reads TGTGCCAGCAGTTACGCCACTAGCGGGGGCTACAATGAGCAGTTCTTC. Translated: CASSYATSGGYNEQFF.

The chain is built from TRBV4-2 and TRBJ2-3; 10 bases line up with TRBD2. The CDR3 length is 17 residues. V dropped 0 bases and J dropped 8; count of bases not matched to a gene: 11. The germline CDR1 and CDR2 sequences are LGHNA and YNFKEQ. CDR3 nucleotides: TGTGCCAGCAGCCAAGACCCCCTAGCGGGGGACCGAAGTACGCAGTATTTT. Translation: CASSQDPLAGDRSTQYF.

V usage is TRBV7-6 and J usage is TRBJ1-1; a weak D match, TRBD1 (6 bases). CDR1 is SGHVS, CDR2 FNYEAQ, per germline. CDR3 length equals 13 residues. V lost 4 bases to trimming and J lost 6 bases, with 12 bases between them. CDR3 in amino acids: CASSSSAGAEAFF. Written as DNA, the CDR3 is TGTGCCAGCAGCTCATCAGCAGGGGCTGAAGCTTTCTTT.

The genes are TRBV14 and TRBJ1-1, with 7 positions matching TRBD1. V shed 1 base and J 7 bases; nucleotides not matched to a gene: 6. This CDR3 region has 14 residues. Germline loops: CDR1 SGHDN, CDR2 FVKESK. The CDR3 is CASSQVTGEFEAFF. The CDR3 DNA reads TGTGCCAGCAGCCAAGTTACAGGGGAGTTTGAAGCTTTCTTT.

The V gene is TRBV19, the J gene TRBJ1-5, with D unclear. The germline V gene has CDR1 LNHDA and CDR2 SQIVND (reference sequence). Trimming removed 1 base from V and 0 bases from J, with 16 bases in between. The CDR3 consists of 18 residues. The CDR3 here is CASSIGPPGEYSNQPQHF. The CDR3, as DNA: TGTGCCAGTAGTATAGGCCCCCCGGGAGAGTATAGCAATCAGCCCCAGCATTTT.

The genes are TRBV4-3 and TRBJ1-2, with TRBD1 matching over 9 bases. The CDR3 spans 15 residues. Germline V CDR1 and CDR2: LGHNA, YSLEER. Trimming cost V 5 bases and J 6 bases; bases outside gene matches: 10. The CDR3 reads CASSDTGTGLHGYTF. CDR3 sequence (DNA): TGCGCCAGCAGCGACACCGGGACAGGGCTCCATGGCTACACCTTC.

This clone was detected only a few times. J is TRBJ2-3 and V is TRBV7-2; TRBD2 agrees at 12 bases. This CDR3 has 17 amino acids. Germline CDR1 reads SGHTA; CDR2 reads FQGNSA. V lost 4 bases, J lost 2 bases, and 7 bases stayed unmatched. The CDR3 coding sequence is TGTGCCAGCAGCTCTAGACTAGCGGGGGCCGACACAGATACGCAGTATTTT. Its translation is CASSSRLAGADTDTQYF.

This chain uses TRBV28 with TRBJ2-7; the match to TRBD1 covers 7 bases. Germline CDR1 MDHEN, CDR2 SYDVKM. This CDR3 has 16 amino acids. V lost 5 bases, J lost 2 bases, and 12 bases stayed unmatched. CDR3 in DNA: TGTGCCAGCAGTCACCCCCGGGACAGAATAGCCTACGAGCAGTACTTC. This translates into CASSHPRDRIAYEQYF.

The chain joins TRBV27 to TRBJ2-1; D may be TRBD2 (6 bases). This CDR3 has 11 residues. CDR1 is MNHEY and CDR2 is SMNVEV in the germline V gene (reference sequence). V was shortened by 7 bases and J by 8 bases, with 9 bases between the two germline ends. CDR3 DNA sequence: TGTGCCAGCACCACGGGGGATGAGCAGTTCTTC. This translates into CASTTGDEQFF.

As regards this clone: The identical CDR3 is also encoded by other nucleotide sequences in the sample. The genes are TRBV13 and TRBJ2-6; a weak D match, TRBD1 (5 bases). This CDR3 has 17 amino acids. The V end was cut by 4 bases, the J end by 0 bases, with 13 bases between. Per the germline V gene, CDR1 is PRHDT and CDR2 is FYEKMQ (reference sequence). Here the CDR3 reads CASSSPTVLSGANVLTF. CDR3 in DNA: TGTGCCAGCAGCTCCCCGACAGTCCTCTCTGGGGCCAACGTCCTGACTTTC.